This T cell receptor beta chain comes out of a study of shared clonotypes between healthy human individuals. The naive CD8 subset, CD45RO-negative cells positively selected for CCR7, excluded terminally differentiated effector memory CD45RA+ cells. Nashville, Tennessee was home to all donors, who were Caucasian adults. Germline loops: CDR1 SNHLY, CDR2 FYNNEI. The CDR3 runs 12 residues. V lost 6 bases to trimming and J lost 5 bases, with 11 bases between them. With regard to this clone: The antigen remains undetermined.

Data came from immunoSEQ multiplex PCR; TCRdb stores just in-frame clones and leaves some out. This table has about 2.1 million clones, roughly 91% appearing once. Regarding the study as a whole: Non-shared clonotypes showed lower generation probabilities than clonotypes common to all four donors. Naive subsets usually exceeded memory subsets in estimated richness.

Sequenced material: naive CD8+ T cells from PBMCs. This rearrangement joins TRBV2 to TRBJ2-7; tentatively, D is TRBD1 (6 bases). This sequence originates from a man younger than 30 in good health. Some clones in this sample may be carry-over from other donors' samples. The DNA for the CDR3 is TGTGCCAGCAGCACAGGGCGCAACGAGCAGTACTTC. Amino acid sequence: CASSTGRNEQYF.